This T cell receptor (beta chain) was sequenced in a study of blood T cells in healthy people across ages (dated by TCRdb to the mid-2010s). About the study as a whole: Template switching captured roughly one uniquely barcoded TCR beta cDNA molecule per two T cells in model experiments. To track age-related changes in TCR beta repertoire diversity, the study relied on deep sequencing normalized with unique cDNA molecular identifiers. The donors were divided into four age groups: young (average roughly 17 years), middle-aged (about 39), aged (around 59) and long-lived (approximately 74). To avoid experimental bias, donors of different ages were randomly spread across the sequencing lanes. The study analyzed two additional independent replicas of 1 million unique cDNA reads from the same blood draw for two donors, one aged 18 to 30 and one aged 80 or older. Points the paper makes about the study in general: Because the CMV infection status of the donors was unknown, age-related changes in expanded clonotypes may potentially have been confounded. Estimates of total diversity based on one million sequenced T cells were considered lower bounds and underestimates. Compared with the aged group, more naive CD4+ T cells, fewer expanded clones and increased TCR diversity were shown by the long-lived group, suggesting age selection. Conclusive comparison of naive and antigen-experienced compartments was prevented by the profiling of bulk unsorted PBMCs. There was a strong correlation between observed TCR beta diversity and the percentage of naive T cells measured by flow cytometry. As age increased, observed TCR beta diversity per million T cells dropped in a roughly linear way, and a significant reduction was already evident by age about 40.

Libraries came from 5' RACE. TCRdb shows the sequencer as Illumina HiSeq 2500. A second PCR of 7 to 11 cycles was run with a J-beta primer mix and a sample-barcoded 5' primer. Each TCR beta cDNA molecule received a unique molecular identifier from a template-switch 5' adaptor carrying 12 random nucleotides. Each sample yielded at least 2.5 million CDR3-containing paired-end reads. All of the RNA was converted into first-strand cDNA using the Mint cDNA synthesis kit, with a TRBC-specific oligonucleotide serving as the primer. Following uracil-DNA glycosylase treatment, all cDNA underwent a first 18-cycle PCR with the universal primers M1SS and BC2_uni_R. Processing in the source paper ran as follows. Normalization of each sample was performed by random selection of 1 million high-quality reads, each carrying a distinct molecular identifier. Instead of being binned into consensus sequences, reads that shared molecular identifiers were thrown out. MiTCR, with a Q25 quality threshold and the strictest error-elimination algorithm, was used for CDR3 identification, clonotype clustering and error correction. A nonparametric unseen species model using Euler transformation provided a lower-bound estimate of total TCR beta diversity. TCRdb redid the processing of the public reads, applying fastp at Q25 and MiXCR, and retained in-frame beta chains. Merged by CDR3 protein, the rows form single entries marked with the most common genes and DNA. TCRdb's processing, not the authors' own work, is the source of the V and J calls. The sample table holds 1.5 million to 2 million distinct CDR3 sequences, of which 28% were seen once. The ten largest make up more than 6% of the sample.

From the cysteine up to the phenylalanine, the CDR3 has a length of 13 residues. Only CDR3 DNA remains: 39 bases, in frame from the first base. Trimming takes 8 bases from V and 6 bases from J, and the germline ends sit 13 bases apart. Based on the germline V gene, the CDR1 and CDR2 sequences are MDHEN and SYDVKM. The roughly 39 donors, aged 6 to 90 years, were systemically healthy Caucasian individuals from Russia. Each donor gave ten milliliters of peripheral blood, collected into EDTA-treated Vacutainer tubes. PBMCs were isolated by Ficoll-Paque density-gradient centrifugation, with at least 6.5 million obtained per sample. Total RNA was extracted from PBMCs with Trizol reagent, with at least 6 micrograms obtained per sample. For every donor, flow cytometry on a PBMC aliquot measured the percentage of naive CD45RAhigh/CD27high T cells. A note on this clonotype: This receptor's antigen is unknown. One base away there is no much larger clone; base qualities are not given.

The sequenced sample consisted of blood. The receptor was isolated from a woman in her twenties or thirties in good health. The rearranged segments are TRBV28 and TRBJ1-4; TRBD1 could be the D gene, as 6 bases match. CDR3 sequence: CASLNRVDEKLFF. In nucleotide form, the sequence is TGTGCCAGCTTGAACAGGGTCGATGAAAAACTGTTTTTT.